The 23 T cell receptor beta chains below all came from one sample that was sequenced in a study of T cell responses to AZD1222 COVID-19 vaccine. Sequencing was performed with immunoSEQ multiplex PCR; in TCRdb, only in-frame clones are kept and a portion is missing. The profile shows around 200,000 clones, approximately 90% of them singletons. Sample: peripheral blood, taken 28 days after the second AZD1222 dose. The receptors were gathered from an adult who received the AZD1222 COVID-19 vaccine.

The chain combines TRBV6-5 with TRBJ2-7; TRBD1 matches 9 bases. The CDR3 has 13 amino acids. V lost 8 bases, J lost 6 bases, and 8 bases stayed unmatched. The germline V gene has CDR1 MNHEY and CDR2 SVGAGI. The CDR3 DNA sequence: TGTGCCAGCTGCCGGGACAGGGTAGTCGAGCAGTACTTC. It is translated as CASCRDRVVEQYF.

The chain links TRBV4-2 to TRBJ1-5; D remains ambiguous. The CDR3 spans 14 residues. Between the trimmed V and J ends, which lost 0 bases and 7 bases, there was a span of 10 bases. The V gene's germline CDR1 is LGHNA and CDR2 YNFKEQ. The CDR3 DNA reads TGTGCCAGCAGCCAAGATCGGAGGGTACAGCCCCAGCATTTT. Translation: CASSQDRRVQPQHF.

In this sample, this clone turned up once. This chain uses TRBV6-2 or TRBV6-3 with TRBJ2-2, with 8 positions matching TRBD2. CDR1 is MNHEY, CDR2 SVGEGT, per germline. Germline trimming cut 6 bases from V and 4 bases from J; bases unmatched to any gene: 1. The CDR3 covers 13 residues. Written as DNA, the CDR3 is TGTGCCAGCAGCGGGACTAGCACCGGGGAGCTGTTTTTT. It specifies CASSGTSTGELFF.

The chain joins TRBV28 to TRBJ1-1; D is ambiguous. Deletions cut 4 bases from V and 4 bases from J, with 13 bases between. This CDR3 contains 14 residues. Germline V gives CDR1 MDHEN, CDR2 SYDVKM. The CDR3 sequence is CASSSPARSTEAFF. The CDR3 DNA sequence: TGTGCCAGCAGTTCTCCCGCCAGGAGCACTGAAGCTTTCTTT.

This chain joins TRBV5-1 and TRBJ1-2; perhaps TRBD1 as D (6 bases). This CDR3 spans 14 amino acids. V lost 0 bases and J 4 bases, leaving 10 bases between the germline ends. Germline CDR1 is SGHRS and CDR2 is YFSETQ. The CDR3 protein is CASSLVQGTYGYTF. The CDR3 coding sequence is TGCGCCAGCAGCTTGGTGCAGGGGACCTATGGCTACACCTTC.

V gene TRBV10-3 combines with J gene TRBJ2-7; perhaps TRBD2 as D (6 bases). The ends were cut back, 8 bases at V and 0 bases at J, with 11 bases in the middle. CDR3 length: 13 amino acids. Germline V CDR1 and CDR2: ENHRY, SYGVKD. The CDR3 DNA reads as TGTGCCATCGGGACTGCGAGCTCCTACGAGCAGTACTTC. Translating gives CAIGTASSYEQYF.

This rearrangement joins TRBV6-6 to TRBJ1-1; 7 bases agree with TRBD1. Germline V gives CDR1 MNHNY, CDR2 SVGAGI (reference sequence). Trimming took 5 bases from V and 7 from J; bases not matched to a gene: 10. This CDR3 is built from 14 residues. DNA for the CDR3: TGTGCCAGCAGTCGCGACAGGGAATTCATTGAAGCTTTCTTT. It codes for CASSRDREFIEAFF.

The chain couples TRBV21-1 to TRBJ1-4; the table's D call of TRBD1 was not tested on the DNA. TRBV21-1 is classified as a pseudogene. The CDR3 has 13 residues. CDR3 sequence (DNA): TGTGCCAGCAGCCCTCAGGGCCGGGAAAAACTGTTTTTT. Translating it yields CASSPQGREKLFF.

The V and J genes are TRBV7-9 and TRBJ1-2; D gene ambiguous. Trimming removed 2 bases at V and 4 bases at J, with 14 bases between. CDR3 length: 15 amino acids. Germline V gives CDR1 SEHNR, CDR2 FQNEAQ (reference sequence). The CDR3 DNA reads TGTGCCAGCAGCTTAAGTGTCGGCCTAATCTATGGCTACACCTTC. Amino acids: CASSLSVGLIYGYTF.

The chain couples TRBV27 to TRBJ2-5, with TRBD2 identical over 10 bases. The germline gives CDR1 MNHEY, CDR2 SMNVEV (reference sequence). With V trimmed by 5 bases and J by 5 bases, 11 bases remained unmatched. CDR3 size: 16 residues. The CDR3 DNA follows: TGTGCCAGCAGTAAAACCCCGGGACTAGCGAAGGAGACCCAGTACTTC. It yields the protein CASSKTPGLAKETQYF.

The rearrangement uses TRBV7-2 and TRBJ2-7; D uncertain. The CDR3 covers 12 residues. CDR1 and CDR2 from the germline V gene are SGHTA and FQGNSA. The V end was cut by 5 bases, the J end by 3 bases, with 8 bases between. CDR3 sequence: CASSLQSYEQYF. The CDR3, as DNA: TGTGCCAGCAGCCTTCAGAGCTACGAGCAGTACTTC.

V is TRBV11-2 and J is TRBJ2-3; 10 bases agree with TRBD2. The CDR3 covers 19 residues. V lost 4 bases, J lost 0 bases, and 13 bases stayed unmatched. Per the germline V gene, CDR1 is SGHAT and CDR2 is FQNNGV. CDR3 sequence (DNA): TGTGCCAGCAGCTCATCGCGACACAGCGGGAGGGCTAGCACAGATACGCAGTATTTT. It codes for CASSSSRHSGRASTDTQYF.

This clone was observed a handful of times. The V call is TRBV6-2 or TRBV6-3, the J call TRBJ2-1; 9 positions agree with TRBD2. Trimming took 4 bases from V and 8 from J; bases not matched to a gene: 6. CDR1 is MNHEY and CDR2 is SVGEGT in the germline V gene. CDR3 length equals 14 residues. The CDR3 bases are TGTGCCAGCAGTTCAGCTAGCGGGACGTATGAGCAGTTCTTC. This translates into CASSSASGTYEQFF.

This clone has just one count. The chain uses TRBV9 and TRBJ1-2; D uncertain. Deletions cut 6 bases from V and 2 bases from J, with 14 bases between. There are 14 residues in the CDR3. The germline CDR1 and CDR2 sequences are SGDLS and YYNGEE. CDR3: CASTPARANYGYTF. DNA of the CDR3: TGTGCCAGCACCCCCGCGAGGGCCAACTATGGCTACACCTTC.

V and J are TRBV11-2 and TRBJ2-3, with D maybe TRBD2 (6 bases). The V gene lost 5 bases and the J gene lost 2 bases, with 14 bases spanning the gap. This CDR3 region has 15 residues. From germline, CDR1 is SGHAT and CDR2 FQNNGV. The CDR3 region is CASSKLSGYTDTQYF. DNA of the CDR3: TGTGCCAGCAGCAAGCTTAGCGGTTACACAGATACGCAGTATTTT.

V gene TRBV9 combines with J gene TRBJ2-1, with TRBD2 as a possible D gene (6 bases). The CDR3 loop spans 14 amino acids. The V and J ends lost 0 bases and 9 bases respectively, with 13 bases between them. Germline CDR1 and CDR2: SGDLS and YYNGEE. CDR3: CASSVEPGAGEQFF. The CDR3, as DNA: TGTGCCAGCAGCGTAGAACCGGGAGCGGGTGAGCAGTTCTTC.

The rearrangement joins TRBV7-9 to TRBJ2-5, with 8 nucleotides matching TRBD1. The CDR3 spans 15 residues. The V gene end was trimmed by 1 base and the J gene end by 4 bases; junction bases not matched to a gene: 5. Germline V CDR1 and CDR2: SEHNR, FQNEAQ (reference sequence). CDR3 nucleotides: TGTGCCAGCAGCTTAGAGCCAGGGGGCTTAGAGACCCAGTACTTC. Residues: CASSLEPGGLETQYF. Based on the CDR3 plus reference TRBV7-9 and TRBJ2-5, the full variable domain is DTGVSQNPRHKITKRGQNVTFRCDPISEHNRLYWYRQTLGQGPEFLTYFQNEAQLEKSRLLSDRFSAERPKGSFSTLEIQRTEQGDSAMYLCASSLEPGGLETQYFGPGTRLLVL.

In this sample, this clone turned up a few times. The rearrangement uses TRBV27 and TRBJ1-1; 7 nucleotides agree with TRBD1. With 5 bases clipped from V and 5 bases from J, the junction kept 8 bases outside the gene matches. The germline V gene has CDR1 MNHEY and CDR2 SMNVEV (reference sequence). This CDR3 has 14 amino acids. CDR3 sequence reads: CASSERGRYTEAFF. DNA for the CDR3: TGTGCCAGCAGTGAGAGGGGGCGATATACTGAAGCTTTCTTT.

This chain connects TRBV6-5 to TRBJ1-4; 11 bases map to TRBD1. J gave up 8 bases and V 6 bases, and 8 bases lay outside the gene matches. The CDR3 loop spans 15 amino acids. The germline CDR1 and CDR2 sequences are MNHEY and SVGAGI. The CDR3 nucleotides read TGTGCCAGCAGACCAAGGTGGGACAGGGGGGAAAAACTGTTTTTT. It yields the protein CASRPRWDRGEKLFF.

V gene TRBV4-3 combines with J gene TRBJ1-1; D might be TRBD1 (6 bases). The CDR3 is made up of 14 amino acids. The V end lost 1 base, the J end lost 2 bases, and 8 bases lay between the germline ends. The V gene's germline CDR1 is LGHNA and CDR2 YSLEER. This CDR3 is CASSQGTVNTEAFF. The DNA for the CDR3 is TGCGCCAGCAGCCAAGGGACAGTCAACACTGAAGCTTTCTTT.

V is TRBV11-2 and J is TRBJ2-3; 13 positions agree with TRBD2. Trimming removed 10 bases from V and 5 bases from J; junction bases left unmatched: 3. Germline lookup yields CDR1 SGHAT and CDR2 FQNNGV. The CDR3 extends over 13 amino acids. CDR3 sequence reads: CAKRLAGGDTQYF. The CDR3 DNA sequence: TGTGCCAAACGACTAGCGGGAGGAGATACGCAGTATTTT.

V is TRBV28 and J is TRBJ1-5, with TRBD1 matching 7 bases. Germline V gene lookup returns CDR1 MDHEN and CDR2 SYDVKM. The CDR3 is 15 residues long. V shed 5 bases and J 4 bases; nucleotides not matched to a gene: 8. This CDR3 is CASSSPGQSNQPQHF. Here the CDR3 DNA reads TGTGCCAGCAGTAGCCCGGGACAGTCAAATCAGCCCCAGCATTTT.

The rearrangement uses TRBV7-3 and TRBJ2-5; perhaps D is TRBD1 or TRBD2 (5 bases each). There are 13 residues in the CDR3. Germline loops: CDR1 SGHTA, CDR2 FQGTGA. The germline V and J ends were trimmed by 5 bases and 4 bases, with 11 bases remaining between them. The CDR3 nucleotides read TGTGCCAGCAGCGAGGGACCGGGAGAGACCCAGTACTTC. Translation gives CASSEGPGETQYF.